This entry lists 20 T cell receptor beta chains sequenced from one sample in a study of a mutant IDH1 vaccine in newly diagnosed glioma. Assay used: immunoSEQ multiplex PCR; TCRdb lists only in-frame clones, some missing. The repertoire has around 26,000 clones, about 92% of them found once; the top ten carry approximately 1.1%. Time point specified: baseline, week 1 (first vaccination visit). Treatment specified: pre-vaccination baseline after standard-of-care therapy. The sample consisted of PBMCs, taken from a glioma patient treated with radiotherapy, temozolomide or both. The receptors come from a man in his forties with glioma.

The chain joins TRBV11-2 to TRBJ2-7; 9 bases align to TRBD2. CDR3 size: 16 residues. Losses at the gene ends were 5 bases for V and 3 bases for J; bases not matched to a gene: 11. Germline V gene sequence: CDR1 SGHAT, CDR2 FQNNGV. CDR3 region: CASSPGGVAGDYEQYF. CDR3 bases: TGTGCCAGCAGCCCAGGGGGGGTAGCGGGGGACTACGAGCAGTACTTC.

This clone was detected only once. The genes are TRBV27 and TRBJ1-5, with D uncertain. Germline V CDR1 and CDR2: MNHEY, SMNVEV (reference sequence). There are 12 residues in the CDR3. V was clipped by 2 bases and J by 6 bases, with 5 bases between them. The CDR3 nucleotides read TGTGCCAGCAGTTTAAGAATTCAGCCCCAGCATTTT. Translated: CASSLRIQPQHF.

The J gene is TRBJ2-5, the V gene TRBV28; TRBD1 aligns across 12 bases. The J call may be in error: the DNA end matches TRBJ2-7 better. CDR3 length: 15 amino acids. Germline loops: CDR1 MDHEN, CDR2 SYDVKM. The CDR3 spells CASSQGQGASYEQYF. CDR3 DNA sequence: TGTGCCAGCAGTCAGGGACAGGGGGCATCCTACGAGCAGTACTTC.

CDR3 in DNA: TGCGCCAGCAACGAGAAGGGGAGACCACAAGAGACCCAGTACTTC. It is translated as CASNEKGRPQETQYF. J is TRBJ2-5 and V is TRBV5-1; the D gene could be TRBD1 or TRBD2 (5 bases each). The V end was cut by 6 bases, the J end by 2 bases, with 17 bases between. This CDR3 region has 15 residues. In germline, CDR1 is SGHRS, CDR2 YFSETQ.

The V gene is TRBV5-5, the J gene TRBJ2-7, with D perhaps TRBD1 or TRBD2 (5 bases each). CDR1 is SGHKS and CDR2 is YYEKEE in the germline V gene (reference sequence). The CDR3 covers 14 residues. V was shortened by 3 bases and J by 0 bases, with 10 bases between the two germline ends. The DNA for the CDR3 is TGTGCCAGCAGCTCGGGACCGCGCTCCTACGAGCAGTACTTC. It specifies CASSSGPRSYEQYF.

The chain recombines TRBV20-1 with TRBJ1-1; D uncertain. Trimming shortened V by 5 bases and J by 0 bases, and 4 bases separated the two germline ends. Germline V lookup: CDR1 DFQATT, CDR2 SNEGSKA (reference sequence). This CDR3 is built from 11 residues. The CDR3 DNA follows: TGCAGTGCTTTGTTGAACACTGAAGCTTTCTTT. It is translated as CSALLNTEAFF.

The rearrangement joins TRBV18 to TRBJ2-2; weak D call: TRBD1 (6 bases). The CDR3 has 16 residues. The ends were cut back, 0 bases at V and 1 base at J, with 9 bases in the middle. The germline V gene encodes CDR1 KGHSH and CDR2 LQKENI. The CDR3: CASSPPAGVNTGELFF. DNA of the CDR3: TGTGCCAGCTCACCACCTGCAGGGGTGAACACCGGGGAGCTGTTTTTT. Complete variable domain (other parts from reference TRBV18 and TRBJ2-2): NAGVMQNPRHLVRRRGQEARLRCSPMKGHSHVYWYRQLPEEGLKFMVYLQKENIIDESGMPKERFSAEFPKEGPSILRIQQVVRGDSAAYFCASSPPAGVNTGELFFGEGSRLTVL.

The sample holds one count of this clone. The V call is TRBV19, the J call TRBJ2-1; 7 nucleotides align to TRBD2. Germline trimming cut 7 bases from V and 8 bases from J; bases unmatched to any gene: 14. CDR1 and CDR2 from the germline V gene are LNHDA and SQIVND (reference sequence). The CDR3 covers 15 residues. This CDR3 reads CASTPRTGRGDEQFF. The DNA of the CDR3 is TGTGCCAGTACCCCCAGGACGGGCCGGGGGGATGAGCAGTTCTTC.

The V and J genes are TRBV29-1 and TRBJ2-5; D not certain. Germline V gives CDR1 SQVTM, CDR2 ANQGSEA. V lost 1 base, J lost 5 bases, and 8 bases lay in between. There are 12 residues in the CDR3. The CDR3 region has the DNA TGCAGCGTTGAAGGGGTAGGGGAGACCCAGTACTTC. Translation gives CSVEGVGETQYF.

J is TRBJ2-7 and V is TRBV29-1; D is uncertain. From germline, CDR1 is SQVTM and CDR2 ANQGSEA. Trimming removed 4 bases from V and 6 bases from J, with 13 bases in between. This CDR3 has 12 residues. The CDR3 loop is CSVVVVTGEQYF. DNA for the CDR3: TGCAGCGTTGTGGTGGTGACGGGCGAGCAGTACTTC.

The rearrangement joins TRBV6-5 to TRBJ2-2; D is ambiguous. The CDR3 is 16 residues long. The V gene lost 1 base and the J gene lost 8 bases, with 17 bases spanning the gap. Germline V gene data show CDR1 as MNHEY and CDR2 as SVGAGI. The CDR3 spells CASSYYLQTLMGELFF. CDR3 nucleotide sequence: TGTGCCAGCAGTTACTACCTCCAAACATTAATGGGGGAGCTGTTTTTT.

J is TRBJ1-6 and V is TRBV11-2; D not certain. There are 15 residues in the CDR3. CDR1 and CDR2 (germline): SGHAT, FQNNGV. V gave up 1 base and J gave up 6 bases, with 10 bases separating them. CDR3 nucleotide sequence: TGTGCCAGCAGCTTAGGCTGGGAGGTTAATTCACCCCTCCACTTT. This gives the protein CASSLGWEVNSPLHF.

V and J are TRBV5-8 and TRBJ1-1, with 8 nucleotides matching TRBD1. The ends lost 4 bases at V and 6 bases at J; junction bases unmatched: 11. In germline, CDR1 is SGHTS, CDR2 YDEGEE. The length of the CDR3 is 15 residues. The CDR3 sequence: CASSLPGQVVAEAFF. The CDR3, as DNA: TGTGCCAGCAGCCTACCGGGACAGGTAGTTGCTGAAGCTTTCTTT.

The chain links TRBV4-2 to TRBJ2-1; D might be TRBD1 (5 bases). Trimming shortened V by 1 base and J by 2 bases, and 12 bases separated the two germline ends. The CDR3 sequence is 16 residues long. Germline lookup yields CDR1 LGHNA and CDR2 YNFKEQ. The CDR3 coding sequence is TGTGCCAGCAGCCAAGGTACAGGACCCACCTACAATGAGCAGTTCTTC. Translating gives CASSQGTGPTYNEQFF.

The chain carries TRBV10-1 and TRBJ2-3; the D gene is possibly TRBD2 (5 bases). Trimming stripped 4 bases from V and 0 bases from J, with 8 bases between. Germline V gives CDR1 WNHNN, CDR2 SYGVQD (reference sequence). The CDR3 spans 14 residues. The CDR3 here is CASSGELSTDTQYF. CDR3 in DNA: TGCGCCAGCAGTGGGGAGCTGAGCACAGATACGCAGTATTTT.

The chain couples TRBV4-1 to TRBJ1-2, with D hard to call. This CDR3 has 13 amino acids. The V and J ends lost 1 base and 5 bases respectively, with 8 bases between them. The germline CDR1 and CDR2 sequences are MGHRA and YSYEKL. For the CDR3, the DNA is TGCGCCAGCAGCCAAGTTGTTGGATATGGCTACACCTTC. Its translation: CASSQVVGYGYTF.

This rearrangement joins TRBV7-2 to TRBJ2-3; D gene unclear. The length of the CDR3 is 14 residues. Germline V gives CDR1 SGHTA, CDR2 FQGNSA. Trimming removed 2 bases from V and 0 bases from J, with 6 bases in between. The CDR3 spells CASSLLRSTDTQYF. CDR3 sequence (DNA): TGTGCCAGCAGCTTATTGAGGAGCACAGATACGCAGTATTTT.

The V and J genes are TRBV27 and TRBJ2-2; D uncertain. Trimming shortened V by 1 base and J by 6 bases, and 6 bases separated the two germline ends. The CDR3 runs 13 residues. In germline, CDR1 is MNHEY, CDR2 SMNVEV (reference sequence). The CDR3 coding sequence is TGTGCCAGCAGTTTATTGTTAGCCGGGGAGCTGTTTTTT. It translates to CASSLLLAGELFF.

The CDR3, as DNA: TGTGCCAGCAGTGAAGCAGGGGGAAGTAATTCACCCCTCCACTTT. Amino acids: CASSEAGGSNSPLHF. The V gene is TRBV6-1, the J gene TRBJ1-6, with TRBD1 as a possible D gene (6 bases). The CDR3 runs 15 residues. Germline-derived CDR1 and CDR2 are MNHNS and SASEGT. Trimming left V 0 bases short and J 6 bases short, with 9 bases between.

The CDR3 loop is CASSLGRWNSNTEAFF. CDR3 DNA: TGCGCCAGCAGCTTGGGGCGGTGGAACTCGAACACTGAAGCTTTCTTT. V usage is TRBV5-1 and J usage is TRBJ1-1; D gene unclear. This CDR3 comprises 16 residues. The germline V gene has CDR1 SGHRS and CDR2 YFSETQ. Trimming cost V 0 bases and J 1 base, with 13 bases left between them.